The entry that follows covers one T cell receptor beta chain sequence. TCRdb fed the RACE reads into MiXCR, producing one record per CDR3 protein. Among about 300,000 distinct CDR3 sequences listed, approximately 5.8% were seen once. The sample's time point: pre-sensitization, week 0. Treatment in this sample: therapeutic diphenylcyclopropenone sensitization with weekly scalp DPC. Trimming shortened V by 0 bases and J by 7 bases, and 7 bases separated the two germline ends. Germline lookup yields CDR1 LGHDT and CDR2 YNNKEL (reference sequence). The CDR3 totals 13 residues. The data stem from a study of human T cells and chemical hapten exposure.

The receptor's source is a woman between 18 and 29 years old with alopecia areata. Some clones in this sample may be carry-over from other donors' samples. Sample: whole blood, taken in connection with sensitization to the hapten diphenylcyclopropenone (DPC). The chain joins TRBV3-1 to TRBJ1-5; no clear D gene. As DNA, the CDR3 is TGTGCCAGCAGCCAAGATTATGGGCAGCCCCAGCATTTT. This sequence encodes CASSQDYGQPQHF.